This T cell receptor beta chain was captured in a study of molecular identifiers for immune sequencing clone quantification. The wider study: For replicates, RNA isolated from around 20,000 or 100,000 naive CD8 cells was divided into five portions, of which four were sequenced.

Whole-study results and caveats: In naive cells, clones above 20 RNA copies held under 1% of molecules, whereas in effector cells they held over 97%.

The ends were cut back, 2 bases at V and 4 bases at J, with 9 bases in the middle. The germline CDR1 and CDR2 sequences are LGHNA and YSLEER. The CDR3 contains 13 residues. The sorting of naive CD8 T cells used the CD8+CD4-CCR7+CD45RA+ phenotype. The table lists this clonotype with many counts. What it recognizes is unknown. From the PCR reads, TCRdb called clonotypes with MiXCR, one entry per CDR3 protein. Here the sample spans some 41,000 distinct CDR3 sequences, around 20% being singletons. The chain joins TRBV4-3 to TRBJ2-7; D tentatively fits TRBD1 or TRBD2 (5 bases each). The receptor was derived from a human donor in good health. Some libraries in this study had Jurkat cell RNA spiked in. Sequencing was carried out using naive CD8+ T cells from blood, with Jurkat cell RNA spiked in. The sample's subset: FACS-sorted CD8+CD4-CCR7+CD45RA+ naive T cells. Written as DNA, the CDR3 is TGCGCCAGCAGCCAAACGAGGGGTTACGAGCAGTACTTC. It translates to CASSQTRGYEQYF.